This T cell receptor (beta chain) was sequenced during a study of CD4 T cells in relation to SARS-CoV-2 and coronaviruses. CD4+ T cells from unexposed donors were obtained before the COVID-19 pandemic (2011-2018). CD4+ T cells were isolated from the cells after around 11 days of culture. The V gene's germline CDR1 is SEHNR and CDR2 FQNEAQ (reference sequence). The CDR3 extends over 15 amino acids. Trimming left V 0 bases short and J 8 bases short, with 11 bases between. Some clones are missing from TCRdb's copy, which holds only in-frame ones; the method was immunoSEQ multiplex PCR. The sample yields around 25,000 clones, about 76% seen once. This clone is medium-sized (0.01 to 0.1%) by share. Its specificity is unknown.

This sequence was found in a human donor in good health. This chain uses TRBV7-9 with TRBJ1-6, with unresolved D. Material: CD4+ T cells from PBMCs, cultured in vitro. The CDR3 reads CASSLAAGRDSPLHF. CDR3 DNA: TGTGCCAGCAGCTTAGCCGCCGGTAGGGATTCACCCCTCCACTTT.